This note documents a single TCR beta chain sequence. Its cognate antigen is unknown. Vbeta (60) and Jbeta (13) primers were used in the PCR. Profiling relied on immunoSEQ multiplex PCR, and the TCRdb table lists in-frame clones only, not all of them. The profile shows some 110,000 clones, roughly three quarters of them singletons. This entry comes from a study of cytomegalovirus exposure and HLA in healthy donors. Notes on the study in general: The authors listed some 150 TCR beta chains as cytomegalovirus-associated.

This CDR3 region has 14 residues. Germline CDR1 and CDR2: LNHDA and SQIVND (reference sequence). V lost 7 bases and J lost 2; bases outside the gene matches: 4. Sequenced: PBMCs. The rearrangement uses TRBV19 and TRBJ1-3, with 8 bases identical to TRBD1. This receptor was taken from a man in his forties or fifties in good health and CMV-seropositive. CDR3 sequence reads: CASTRQGTGNTIYF. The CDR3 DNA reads TGTGCCAGTACCCGACAGGGGACTGGAAACACCATATATTTT.